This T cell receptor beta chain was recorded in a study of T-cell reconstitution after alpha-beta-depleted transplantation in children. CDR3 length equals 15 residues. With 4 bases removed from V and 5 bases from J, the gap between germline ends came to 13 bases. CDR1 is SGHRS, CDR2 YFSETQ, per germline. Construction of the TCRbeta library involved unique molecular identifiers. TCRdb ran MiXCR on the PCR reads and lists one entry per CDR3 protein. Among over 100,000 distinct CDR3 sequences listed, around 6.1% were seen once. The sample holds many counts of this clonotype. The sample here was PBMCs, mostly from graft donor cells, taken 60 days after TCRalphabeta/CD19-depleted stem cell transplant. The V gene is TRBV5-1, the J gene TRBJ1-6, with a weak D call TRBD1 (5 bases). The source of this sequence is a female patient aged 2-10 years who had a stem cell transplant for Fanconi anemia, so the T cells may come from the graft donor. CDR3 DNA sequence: TGCGCCAGCAGCCCGGGGGGACGGAATAATTCACCCCTCCACTTT. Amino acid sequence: CASSPGGRNNSPLHF.